This record covers a single T cell receptor (beta chain). The CDR3 is made up of 15 amino acids. Per germline, CDR1 SNHLY and CDR2 FYNNEI. With 5 bases clipped from V and 8 bases from J, the junction kept 10 bases outside the gene matches. The data are from a study of blood T cell repertoires in COVID-19. This table comes from immunoSEQ multiplex PCR, and its TCRdb copy is limited to in-frame clones, with some not included. The sample lists about 350,000 clones; roughly nine tenths were seen once. In Seattle, patients joined the study during active infection and were tracked longitudinally. The chain recombines TRBV2 with TRBJ1-4; TRBD1 matches 8 bases. Sequencing was done on a sample of peripheral blood. This TCR derives from a woman aged 55-75 years with COVID-19, enrolled during active disease. As DNA, the CDR3 is TGTGCCAGCAGTCCGTCAGGGGGCGCTAGGGAAAAACTGTTTTTT. This sequence encodes CASSPSGGAREKLFF.